This T cell receptor beta chain emerged from a study of T-cell reconstitution after alpha-beta-depleted transplantation in children. This clonotype came up a few times. Unique molecular identifiers were incorporated during preparation of the TCRbeta library. TCRdb called the PCR reads again in MiXCR, with one record for every CDR3 protein. The sample yields some 350,000 distinct CDR3 sequences, around 10% seen once. Germline V gene data show CDR1 as KGHDR and CDR2 as SFDVKD. Trimming stripped 5 bases from V and 7 bases from J, with 7 bases between. This CDR3 is 11 amino acids long. The V and J genes are TRBV24-1 and TRBJ1-2; D gene uncertain. This clonotype originated in a human donor who donated a stem cell graft to a child with acute lymphoblastic leukemia. Source: PBMCs from the stem cell graft donor, taken from the stem cell graft. The CDR3 loop reads CATSGPGGYTF. In DNA form, the CDR3 reads TGTGCCACCAGTGGGCCCGGTGGCTACACCTTC.